The sequence of this T cell receptor beta chain was determined in a study of response to subunit inactivated influenza vaccine. Concerning this clonotype: The antigen is unknown.

Each CDR3 protein is one row after TCRdb ran MiXCR on the RT-PCR reads. The sample lists more than 700,000 distinct CDR3 sequences; 21% were seen once. Germline CDR1 MNHEY, CDR2 SVGAGI. The CDR3 spans 16 residues. Trimming shortened V by 4 bases and J by 0 bases, and 13 bases separated the two germline ends. Study observations and caveats: Authors suggested each seasonal influenza vaccination recruits few new T cells.

This clonotype was sampled from a man aged 50 to 60 who received an inactivated influenza vaccine. V and J are TRBV6-5 and TRBJ2-4; D possibly corresponds to TRBD1 (5 bases). The specimen comprised PBMCs from blood, sampled about 5 days after vaccination. In nucleotides, the CDR3 is TGTGCCAGCAGTTCTACAGGTCAACTAGCCAAAAACATTCAGTACTTC. The encoded protein is CASSSTGQLAKNIQYF.